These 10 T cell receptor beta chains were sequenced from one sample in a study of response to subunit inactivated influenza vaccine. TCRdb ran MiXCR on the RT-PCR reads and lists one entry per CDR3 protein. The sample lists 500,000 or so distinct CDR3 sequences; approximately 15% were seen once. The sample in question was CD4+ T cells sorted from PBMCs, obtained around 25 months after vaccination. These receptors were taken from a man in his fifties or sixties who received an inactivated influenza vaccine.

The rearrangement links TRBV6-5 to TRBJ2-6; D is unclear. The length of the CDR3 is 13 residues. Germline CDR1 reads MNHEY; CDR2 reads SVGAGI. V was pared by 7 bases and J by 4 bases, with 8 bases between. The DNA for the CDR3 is TGTGCCAGCATTTCCCCCGGGGCCAACGTCCTGACTTTC. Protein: CASISPGANVLTF.

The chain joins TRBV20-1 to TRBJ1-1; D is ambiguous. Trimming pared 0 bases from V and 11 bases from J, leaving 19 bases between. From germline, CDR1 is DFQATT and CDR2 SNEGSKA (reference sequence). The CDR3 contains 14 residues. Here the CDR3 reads CSARDDAVGLLAFF. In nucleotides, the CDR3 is TGCAGTGCTAGAGATGATGCGGTCGGGTTGCTGGCTTTCTTT.

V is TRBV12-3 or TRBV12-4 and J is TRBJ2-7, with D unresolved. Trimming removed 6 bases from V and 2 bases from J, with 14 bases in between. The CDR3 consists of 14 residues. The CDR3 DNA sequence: TGTGCCAGCAGCCCGATTGTAGCAACCTACGAGCAGTACTTC. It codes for CASSPIVATYEQYF.

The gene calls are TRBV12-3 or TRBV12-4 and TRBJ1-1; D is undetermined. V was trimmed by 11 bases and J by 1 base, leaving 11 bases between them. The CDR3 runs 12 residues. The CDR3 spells CAVVHGNTEAFF. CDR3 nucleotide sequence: TGTGCCGTCGTTCACGGGAACACTGAAGCTTTCTTT.

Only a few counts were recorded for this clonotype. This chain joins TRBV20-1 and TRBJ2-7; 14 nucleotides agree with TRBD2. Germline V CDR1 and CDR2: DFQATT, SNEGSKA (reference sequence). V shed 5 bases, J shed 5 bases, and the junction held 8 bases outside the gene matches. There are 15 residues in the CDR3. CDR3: CSAYSPGLAGDEQYF. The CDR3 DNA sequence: TGCAGTGCTTACAGTCCGGGACTAGCGGGAGACGAGCAGTACTTC.

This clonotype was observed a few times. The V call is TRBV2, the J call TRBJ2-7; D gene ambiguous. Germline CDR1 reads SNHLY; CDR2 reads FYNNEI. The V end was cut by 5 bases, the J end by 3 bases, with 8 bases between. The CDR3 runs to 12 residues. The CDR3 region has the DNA TGTGCCAGCAGTAAAAAGGGCTACGAGCAGTACTTC. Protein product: CASSKKGYEQYF.

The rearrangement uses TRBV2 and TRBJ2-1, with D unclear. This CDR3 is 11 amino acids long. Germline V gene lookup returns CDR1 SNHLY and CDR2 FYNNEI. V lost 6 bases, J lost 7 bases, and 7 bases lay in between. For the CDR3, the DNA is TGTGCCAGCAGCGCATTTAATGAGCAGTTCTTC. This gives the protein CASSAFNEQFF.

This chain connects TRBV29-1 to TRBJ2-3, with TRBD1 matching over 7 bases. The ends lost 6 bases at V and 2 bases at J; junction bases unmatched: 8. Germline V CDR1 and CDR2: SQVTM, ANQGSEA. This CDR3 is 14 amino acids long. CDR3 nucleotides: TGCAGCGTGGAAAGGGGGCCGGCCACAGATACGCAGTATTTT. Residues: CSVERGPATDTQYF.

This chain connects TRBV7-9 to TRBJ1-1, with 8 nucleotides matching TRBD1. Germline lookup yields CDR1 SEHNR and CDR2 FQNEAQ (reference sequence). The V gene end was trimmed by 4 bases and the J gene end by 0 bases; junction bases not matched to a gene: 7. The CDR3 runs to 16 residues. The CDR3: CASSSLRTGMNTEAFF. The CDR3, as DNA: TGTGCCAGCAGCTCGTTAAGGACAGGGATGAACACTGAAGCTTTCTTT.

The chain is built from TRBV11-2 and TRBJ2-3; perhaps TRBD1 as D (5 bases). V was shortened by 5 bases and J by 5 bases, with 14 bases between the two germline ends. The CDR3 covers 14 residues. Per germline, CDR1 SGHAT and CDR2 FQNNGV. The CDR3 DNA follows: TGTGCCAGCAGCCCGGGCCCAGGGATAGATACGCAGTATTTT. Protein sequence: CASSPGPGIDTQYF.